The source of this TCR beta chain is a study of identical twins. Study-wide points: Analyses of zero insertions could, in part, be confounded by invariant MAIT and iNKT cells.

Regarding this clonotype: Its antigen remains unidentified.

MiXCR, applied by TCRdb to the 5' RACE reads, yields one record per CDR3 protein. Of about 490,000 distinct CDR3 sequences in the sample, approximately 16% were seen once. This same sample was also taken into another study, of yellow fever vaccine responses in identical twins.

The sample was CD4+ T cells sorted from blood. This clonotype was sampled from a woman aged 18-30 years in good health.

CDR3: CASSDGQGGSTDTQYF. As DNA, the CDR3 is TGTGCCAGCAGTGACGGTCAGGGAGGAAGCACAGATACGCAGTATTTT. The chain is built from TRBV2 and TRBJ2-3; D possibly corresponds to TRBD2 (6 bases). The CDR3 spans 16 residues. The V end was cut by 3 bases, the J end by 0 bases, with 13 bases between. Germline CDR1 and CDR2: SNHLY and FYNNEI.